Shown below are 12 T cell receptor beta chains from a single sample sequenced in a study of cytomegalovirus exposure and HLA in healthy donors. It was with 60 Vbeta and 13 Jbeta primers that the PCR ran. Sequencing was performed with immunoSEQ multiplex PCR; in TCRdb, only in-frame clones are kept and a portion is missing. The sample holds approximately 130,000 clones, over 80% seen once. Material: PBMCs. The source is a man aged 35 to 55 in good health and CMV-seronegative.

The chain employs TRBV4-1 and TRBJ1-4, with no clear D. There are 14 residues in the CDR3. Germline V gives CDR1 MGHRA, CDR2 YSYEKL. Trimming cost V 0 bases and J 8 bases, with 10 bases left between them. CDR3 in DNA: TGCGCCAGCAGCCAAGATACCCGACTGGAAAAACTGTTTTTT. Amino acid sequence: CASSQDTRLEKLFF.

This chain connects TRBV11-1 to TRBJ2-2; possibly TRBD1 for D (6 bases). V was cut by 1 base and J by 4 bases, with 7 bases left in between. The CDR3 is made up of 14 amino acids. CDR1 and CDR2 (germline): SGHAT, FQDESV (reference sequence). CDR3 bases: TGTGCCAGCAGCTTAGACAGGGCCACCGGGGAGCTGTTTTTT. Its protein is CASSLDRATGELFF.

The V call is TRBV19, the J call TRBJ2-3, with D perhaps TRBD2 (5 bases). This CDR3 comprises 13 residues. The germline CDR1 and CDR2 sequences are LNHDA and SQIVND (reference sequence). Trimming stripped 7 bases from V and 1 base from J, with 9 bases between. The CDR3 is CASNVGGTDTQYF. The DNA for the CDR3 is TGTGCCAGTAATGTGGGAGGCACAGATACGCAGTATTTT.

The chain uses TRBV6-4 and TRBJ2-7, with D possibly being TRBD1 (6 bases). The V end was cut by 2 bases, the J end by 3 bases, with 14 bases between. The CDR3 spans 15 residues. Per the germline V gene, CDR1 is MRHNA and CDR2 is SNTAGT. This CDR3 reads CASSDPGTTIYEQYF. The CDR3 nucleotides read TGTGCCAGCAGTGACCCCGGGACAACCATCTACGAGCAGTACTTC.

The rearrangement links TRBV10-3 to TRBJ2-5, with 16 bases identical to TRBD2. The CDR3 totals 18 residues. Germline trimming cut 4 bases from V and 0 bases from J; bases unmatched to any gene: 5. Germline V gene sequence: CDR1 ENHRY, CDR2 SYGVKD. The CDR3 sequence: CAISGKGLAGGYQETQYF. In nucleotides, the CDR3 is TGTGCCATCAGTGGGAAGGGACTAGCGGGGGGGTACCAAGAGACCCAGTACTTC.

This sequence joins TRBV6-6 and TRBJ1-2; D may be TRBD1 (6 bases). Trimming stripped 5 bases from V and 8 bases from J, with 15 bases between. The CDR3 runs to 13 residues. Germline CDR1 reads MNHNY; CDR2 reads SVGAGI (reference sequence). This chain's CDR3 is CASSLRGRDGYTF. The CDR3 nucleotides are TGTGCCAGCAGTCTCAGGGGAAGGGACGGCTACACCTTC.

The chain recombines TRBV18 with TRBJ1-2; D ambiguous. Germline CDR1 is KGHSH and CDR2 is LQKENI. This CDR3 contains 13 residues. Deletions cut 2 bases from V and 7 bases from J, with 11 bases between. CDR3 amino acids: CASSPGIGGGYTF. The DNA for the CDR3 is TGTGCCAGCTCACCAGGTATCGGCGGTGGCTACACCTTC.

The chain employs TRBV5-4 and TRBJ1-3; 7 nucleotides align to TRBD1. This CDR3 is built from 15 residues. Germline CDR1 and CDR2: SGHNT and YYREEE (reference sequence). Unmatched junction bases numbered 4, after V lost 0 bases and J lost 4 bases. As DNA, the CDR3 is TGTGCCAGCAGCTTGGGAGGGGGCGACGGAAACACCATATATTTT. This translates into CASSLGGGDGNTIYF.

A single count supports this clone. The CDR3 sequence is CASSLLGGRALIEQYF. DNA for the CDR3: TGTGCCAGCAGCTTGCTAGGCGGGAGGGCCCTGATCGAGCAGTACTTC. The gene calls are TRBV11-2 and TRBJ2-5; 9 bases are shared with TRBD2. The J call may be wrong; the DNA end is better matched by TRBJ2-7. The CDR3 spans 16 residues. Germline V gives CDR1 SGHAT, CDR2 FQNNGV.

The chain has TRBV9 and TRBJ1-6; D may be TRBD1 (6 bases). The V and J ends lost 0 bases and 10 bases respectively, with 11 bases between them. Per germline, CDR1 SGDLS and CDR2 YYNGEE. CDR3 length: 14 residues. The DNA of the CDR3 is TGTGCCAGCAGCGTAGACAGGGTAGACTCACCCCTCCACTTT. Translated, it gives CASSVDRVDSPLHF.

The genes are TRBV6-1 and TRBJ2-7; no reliable D call. The CDR3 contains 13 residues. In germline, CDR1 is MNHNS, CDR2 SASEGT. V lost 8 bases and J 2 bases, leaving 13 bases between the germline ends. The CDR3 protein is CASPPIVTYEQYF. The DNA for the CDR3 is TGTGCCAGCCCCCCCATAGTCACCTACGAGCAGTACTTC.

J is TRBJ1-3 and V is TRBV19; no firm D call. The CDR3 loop spans 15 amino acids. CDR1 and CDR2 (germline): LNHDA, SQIVND (reference sequence). The germline V and J ends were trimmed by 1 base and 0 bases, with 7 bases remaining between them. CDR3 residues: CASSIAGDSGNTIYF. The DNA for the CDR3 is TGTGCCAGTAGTATAGCCGGGGACTCTGGAAACACCATATATTTT.